This TCR beta chain was sequenced for a study of beta chain features in type 1 diabetes (dated by TCRdb to between 2018 and 2020). Turning to the overall study: No differences in mean age, gender distribution, total cell number or subset yield were found between patients and healthy donors. Naive and central memory subsets were obtained from all 30 or so donors, but regulatory and stem cell-like memory subsets were isolated from only 8 patients and roughly eight healthy donors. A total of 90 million to 120 million sorted cells were examined across all samples, and a strong correlation was observed between cell number per subset and RNA yield. The study compared TCRB repertoires of sorted circulating CD4+ T cell subsets between recently diagnosed type 1 diabetes patients and matched healthy donors. General conclusions and limits of the study: A moderate but significant shortening of TCRB CDR3 length was observed in type 1 diabetes patients in all four CD4+ subsets. At VDJ recombination sites, type 1 diabetes patients had fewer insertions and more deleted nucleotides, which implies abnormalities in thymic rearrangement. PCR may preferentially amplify shorter templates, but because patient and control samples were amplified and corrected together, any resulting skew would affect both groups equally. The naive, central memory and regulatory TCRB repertoires appeared to resemble one another more closely among patients than among healthy donors. Because small numbers of individuals were included in the HLA sub-analyses, any influence of HLA type on TCRB rearrangement was left unresolved. Because cDNA was sequenced instead of genomic DNA, highly expressing activated cells could be over-represented, though the groups showed no difference in activation or CD3 levels.

This clone was seen a few times. It lacks a known antigen. No base quality values were provided; no much bigger clone lies one nucleotide off. Each donor gave one peripheral blood draw, averaging approximately 120 mL, which was collected into heparinised tubes. A BD FACSAria II and a panel including CD45RO, CCR7, CD25, CD127, CD95 and CD27 were used to sort naive, central memory, regulatory and stem cell-like memory CD4+ T cells. All sorted populations exceeded 95% purity. PBMCs were isolated immediately by Lymphoprep density gradient centrifugation and stained directly without culture. So that batch effects would be minimized, each experiment stained and sorted samples in pairs, pairing one healthy donor with one patient. The High Capacity cDNA Reverse Transcription Kit was used to reverse transcribe all of the isolated RNA, meaning that expressed TCRB transcripts were what got sequenced. Deep immunoSEQ sequencing was applied to naive, central memory and regulatory T cell samples, giving an average of around 3.4 million total reads per sample. Sorted cells were lysed in RLT buffer, and RNA was extracted using DNase-treated RNeasy Micro or Mini kits according to cell number. Each cell subset was processed separately to prevent cross-contamination, with patient and healthy donor samples processed together. Using the immunoSEQ multiplex PCR, TCRB sequences were amplified from cDNA into 87-bp fragments spanning the CDR3 region. Amplicons were sequenced on the Illumina HiSeq platform. As for the original processing: Synthetic template baselines were used to correct PCR bias computationally, reads within Hamming distance 2 were collapsed together, and singletons that could not be merged were discarded. Reads were aligned to IMGT to assign V, D and J genes, CDR3 length, and insertions or deletions at six rearrangement sites. Within each subset, clonotype counts were normalized to the number of sorted cells before true diversity and Gini coefficients were calculated with the tcR R package. The overlap coefficient, calculated on TCRB nucleotide sequences, was used to measure repertoire sharing. As a proxy for the pre-selection repertoire, out-of-frame TCRB sequences from naive cells were analyzed. TCRdb mirrors the immuneACCESS table, restricted to in-frame sequences. Some clones are absent from its copies; in checked studies, under half trace to an unresolved V gene, and the reason for the others is unknown. That table is the source of V, J and clone size, and D and trimming were worked out from the DNA. The sample table holds 200,000 to 300,000 clones, of which about a fifth were seen once. The ten largest clones represent more than 0.025% of the sample.

V drops 2 bases and J drops 3 bases, leaving 14 bases in between. CDR1 KGHSH and CDR2 LQKENI are derived from the germline V gene. The CDR3 holds 15 amino acids from the cysteine to the phenylalanine. Here the CDR3 DNA is all that survives: 45 bases in frame from base 1. The sequence derives from a middle-aged woman with type 1 diabetes. Sequencing input: naive CD4+ T cells from blood. Interpreted using the paper, the cell subset or site label stands for: true naive CD4+ T cells. This sequence uses TRBV18 and TRBJ2-7; the D gene is perhaps TRBD2, from 6 matching bases. The CDR3 protein sequence reads: CASSPRFGGGYEQYF. The DNA sequence follows: TGTGCCAGCTCACCAAGGTTCGGGGGAGGCTACGAGCAGTACTTC.